The T cell receptor beta chain described here comes from a study of blood T cell repertoires in COVID-19. Authors' analysis steps: Reference gene primer amplification gave estimated nucleated cell counts. Generated by immunoSEQ multiplex PCR, the TCRdb table keeps only in-frame clones and is missing some. D and trimming were read from the DNA, whereas the V and J calls and clone size are those reported in that table. The data contain roughly 200,000 clones, about 84% of them singletons. Across 20 to 25 US areas, participants ranged in age from 18 to 89 years. Participants had their cohort set by participant-reported clinical history. Deletions cut 1 base from V and 6 bases from J, with 22 bases between. There are 18 residues in the CDR3. CDR1 SGHTS and CDR2 YDEGEE come from the germline V gene.

The rearrangement links TRBV5-8 to TRBJ1-4; tentatively, D is TRBD1 (5 bases). Input material: PBMCs or T cells enriched from blood (not recorded which). The sequence derives from a man aged 35-49 years with acute COVID-19. The CDR3 bases are TGTGCCAGCAGCTTGCCCAGGGTTATGTACGGGCGTTATGAAAAACTGTTTTTT. The encoded protein is CASSLPRVMYGRYEKLFF.